This T cell receptor beta chain was profiled in a study of OX40 agonist ivuxolimab in advanced cancers. Across the whole study: Ivuxolimab is a fully human IgG2 antibody that activates OX40 (CD134).

Generated by immunoSEQ multiplex PCR, the TCRdb table keeps only in-frame clones and is missing some. The repertoire has more than 12,000 clones, about 90% of them found once; the top ten carry 20% to 25%. Patients were excluded for autoimmune disease history or systemic immunosuppression. Findings of the study overall: Mean expanded clone counts were higher in CD8+ than CD4+ T cells.

As concerns this clone: The antigen is undetermined.

The CDR3 consists of 15 residues. Germline V gene sequence: CDR1 MDHEN, CDR2 SYDVKM. Trimming took 2 bases from V and 3 from J, leaving 13 bases between them. The sample consisted of CD4+ or CD8+ T cells sorted from blood, taken in a trial of the OX40 agonist ivuxolimab. The clonotype originates from an adult with an advanced solid tumor such as melanoma, head and neck, liver or kidney cancer. The V and J genes are TRBV28 and TRBJ1-2; possible D gene TRBD1, 6 bases. The CDR3 DNA follows: TGTGCCAGCAGTTTACGGGACACTTCTCACTATGGCTACACCTTC. It yields the protein CASSLRDTSHYGYTF.